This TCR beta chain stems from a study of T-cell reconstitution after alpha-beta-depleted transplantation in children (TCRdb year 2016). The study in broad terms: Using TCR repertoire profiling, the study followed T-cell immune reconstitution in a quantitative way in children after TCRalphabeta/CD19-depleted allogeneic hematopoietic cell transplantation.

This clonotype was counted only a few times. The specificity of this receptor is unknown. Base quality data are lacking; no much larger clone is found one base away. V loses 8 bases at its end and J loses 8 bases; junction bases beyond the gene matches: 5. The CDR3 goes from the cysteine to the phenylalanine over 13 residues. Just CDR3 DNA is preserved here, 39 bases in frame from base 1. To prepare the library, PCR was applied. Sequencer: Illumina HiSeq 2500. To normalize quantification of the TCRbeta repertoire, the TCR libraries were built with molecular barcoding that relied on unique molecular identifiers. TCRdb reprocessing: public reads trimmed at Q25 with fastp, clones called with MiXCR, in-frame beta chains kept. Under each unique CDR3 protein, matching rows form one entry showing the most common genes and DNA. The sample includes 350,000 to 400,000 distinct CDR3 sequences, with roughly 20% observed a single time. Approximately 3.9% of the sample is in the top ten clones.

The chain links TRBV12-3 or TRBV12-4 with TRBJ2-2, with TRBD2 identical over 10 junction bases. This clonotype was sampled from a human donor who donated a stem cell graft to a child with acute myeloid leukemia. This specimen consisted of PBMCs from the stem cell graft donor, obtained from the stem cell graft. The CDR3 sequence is CASAELAGGELFF. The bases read TGTGCCAGCGCGGAACTAGCGGGAGGGGAGCTGTTTTTT.